The rows below give T cell receptor beta chains drawn from one sample of a study of beta chain features in type 1 diabetes. Clones were sequenced by immunoSEQ multiplex PCR, and TCRdb holds only the in-frame ones, with some missing. The sample consists of about 330,000 clones, roughly 9.6% of them appearing once. The sequenced sample consisted of naive CD4+ T cells from blood. These receptors all stem from a woman aged 30 to 39 in good health. CDR3s include the opening cysteine and the closing phenylalanine or tryptophan. Fields, in order: J gene, V gene, clone size, D gene, CDR3 protein, CDR3 DNA. D genes are given only for firm matches. Some rows mark clone size as missing; the rest say once, few, many or name a class of expanded clone.

>TRBJ2-7|TRBV5-4|few|TRBD2
CASSSLADPKEQYF
TGTGCCAGCAGCTCACTAGCGGACCCTAAGGAGCAGTACTTC
>TRBJ2-1|TRBV7-2|few|TRBD2
CASSFTGTSGMMNEQFF
TGTGCCAGCAGCTTTACCGGGACTAGCGGGATGATGAATGAGCAGTTCTTC
>TRBJ1-1|TRBV30|-|-
CAWSRGGTEAFF
TGTGCCTGGAGTAGAGGGGGCACTGAAGCTTTCTTT
>TRBJ2-1|TRBV27|-|-
CASSLLRRSYNEQFF
TGTGCCAGCAGTTTATTACGCAGATCCTACAATGAGCAGTTCTTC
>TRBJ2-1|TRBV6-4|few|TRBD2
CASSVGTSGDNEQFF
TGTGCCAGCAGTGTTGGAACTAGCGGCGACAATGAGCAGTTCTTC
>TRBJ2-1|TRBV6-5|-|TRBD2
CASSYSSGREREQFF
TGTGCCAGCAGTTACTCGAGCGGGAGGGAACGCGAGCAGTTCTTC
>TRBJ2-7|TRBV2|-|-
CASRRGLNYEQYF
TGTGCCAGCAGGCGGGGCCTTAACTACGAGCAGTACTTC
>TRBJ2-1|TRBV2|-|TRBD2
CASSEASGDNEQFF
TGTGCCAGCAGTGAGGCTAGCGGAGACAATGAGCAGTTCTTC
>TRBJ2-5|TRBV7-6|-|TRBD1
CASSLGQGQETQYF
TGTGCCAGCAGCCTGGGACAGGGCCAAGAGACCCAGTACTTC
>TRBJ1-2|TRBV9|few|-
CASSVLQDYGYTF
TGTGCCAGCAGCGTATTACAGGACTATGGCTACACCTTC
>TRBJ1-5|TRBV30|-|-
CAWRAGWNQPQHF
TGTGCCTGGAGAGCAGGGTGGAATCAGCCCCAGCATTTT
>TRBJ2-7|TRBV29-1|few|-
CSVEAFRPSGEQYF
TGCAGCGTTGAAGCCTTTCGACCGTCGGGAGAGCAGTACTTC
>TRBJ2-7|TRBV5-5|-|-
CASSLETAAYEQYF
TGTGCCAGCAGCTTGGAAACAGCAGCCTACGAGCAGTACTTC
>TRBJ2-3|TRBV18|few|TRBD2
CASSPLASGVQDTQYF
TGTGCCAGCTCACCACTGGCTAGCGGAGTCCAAGATACGCAGTATTTT
>TRBJ2-3|TRBV9|few|TRBD2
CASSVPSAGGTDTQYF
TGTGCCAGCAGCGTCCCCTCTGCGGGAGGTACAGATACGCAGTATTTT
>TRBJ2-7|TRBV21-1|few|-
CASTPRTRSSYEQYF
TGTGCCAGCACTCCTCGGACACGAAGCTCCTACGAGCAGTACTTC
>TRBJ1-4|TRBV5-6|few|-
CASSLNAGQKLFF
TGTGCCAGCAGCTTGAATGCAGGGCAAAAACTGTTTTTT
>TRBJ2-7|TRBV5-4|few|TRBD2
CASSLLENRLAGNEQYF
TGTGCCAGCAGCTTGTTGGAGAACCGACTAGCTGGCAACGAGCAGTACTTC
>TRBJ2-1|TRBV27|-|TRBD1
CASRITGGNEQFF
TGTGCCAGCAGAATAACAGGGGGTAATGAGCAGTTCTTC
>TRBJ1-3|TRBV28|-|TRBD1
CASSLWRTGSAGNTIYF
TGTGCCAGCAGTTTATGGAGGACAGGTTCGGCTGGAAACACCATATATTTT
>TRBJ2-1|TRBV29-1|-|TRBD2
CSVEVWYKRGDNEQFF
TGCAGCGTTGAGGTGTGGTATAAGCGGGGTGACAATGAGCAGTTCTTC
>TRBJ2-2|TRBV29-1|few|-
CSVAPLQANTGELFF
TGCAGCGTTGCTCCGCTGCAGGCGAACACCGGGGAGCTGTTTTTT
>TRBJ1-1|TRBV6-5|-|-
CASSYAGMNTEAFF
TGTGCCAGCAGTTACGCCGGGATGAACACTGAAGCTTTCTTT
>TRBJ1-4|TRBV7-2|few|TRBD1
CASSFYRGEKLFF
TGTGCCAGCAGCTTTTACAGGGGAGAAAAACTGTTTTTT
>TRBJ2-7|TRBV7-2|few|TRBD1
CASSPDRLSSYEQYF
TGTGCCAGCAGCCCGGACAGGCTGAGCTCCTACGAGCAGTACTTC
>TRBJ2-5|TRBV14|many|-
CASSQAETQYF
TGTGCCAGCAGCCAAGCGGAGACCCAGTACTTC
>TRBJ2-1|TRBV7-3|few|-
CASSAGTINEQFF
TGTGCCAGCAGCGCCGGGACAATTAATGAGCAGTTCTTC
>TRBJ2-1|TRBV30|few|TRBD1
CAWSGTGPIYNEQFF
TGTGCCTGGAGTGGGACAGGACCGATCTACAATGAGCAGTTCTTC
>TRBJ2-3|TRBV7-9|-|TRBD1
CASSPGTVSTDTQYF
TGTGCCAGCAGCCCAGGGACAGTCAGCACAGATACGCAGTATTTT
>TRBJ1-5|TRBV16|few|-
CASRQGSNQPQHF
TGTGCCAGCAGACAGGGTAGCAATCAGCCCCAGCATTTT
>TRBJ2-7|TRBV23-1|many|-
CARSRTRSVEQYF
TGCGCCAGGAGCAGGACTCGGAGTGTGGAGCAGTACTTC
>TRBJ2-5|TRBV30|-|-
CAWDQTRGETQYF
TGTGCCTGGGACCAAACTAGGGGGGAGACCCAGTACTTC
>TRBJ1-1|TRBV5-1|few|TRBD1
CASSMGQGTKAFF
TGCGCCAGCAGCATGGGACAGGGGACCAAAGCTTTCTTT
>TRBJ2-4|TRBV5-8|few|-
CASSLARARRARGNIQYF
TGTGCCAGCAGCTTGGCCAGGGCGCGACGCGCGAGGGGGAACATTCAGTACTTC
>TRBJ2-6|TRBV29-1|many|-
CSVASDRSGANVLTF
TGCAGCGTCGCTTCCGACAGGTCTGGGGCCAACGTCCTGACTTTC
>TRBJ2-1|TRBV7-9|few|TRBD2
CASSLGGTSFDNEQFF
TGTGCCAGCAGCTTAGGAGGGACTAGCTTCGACAATGAGCAGTTCTTC
>TRBJ1-1|TRBV5-1|-|-
CASSLQHLNTEAFF
TGCGCCAGCAGCTTACAACACCTGAACACTGAAGCTTTCTTT
>TRBJ2-3|TRBV6-5|-|-
CASSYGGFTDTQYF
TGTGCCAGCAGTTACGGCGGGTTCACAGATACGCAGTATTTT
>TRBJ2-1|TRBV4-1|few|-
CASSQGDTNNEQFF
TGCGCCAGCAGCCAAGGGGACACCAACAATGAGCAGTTCTTC
>TRBJ2-1|TRBV11-2|few|TRBD2
CASSLRRETLNEQFF
TGTGCCAGCAGCTTAAGGCGGGAGACCCTCAATGAGCAGTTCTTC
>TRBJ1-2|TRBV4-3|few|-
CASSQAAGSIYGYTF
TGCGCCAGCAGCCAAGCGGCAGGGTCCATATATGGCTACACCTTC
>TRBJ2-7|TRBV9|few|-
CASSVETAAQVQYF
TGTGCCAGCAGCGTAGAAACAGCAGCCCAGGTGCAGTACTTC
>TRBJ1-1|TRBV10-3|-|TRBD1
CAISAGQGNTEAFF
TGTGCCATCAGTGCGGGACAGGGGAACACTGAAGCTTTCTTT
>TRBJ2-4|TRBV27|few|-
CASSPRLGLAKNIQYF
TGTGCCAGCAGTCCAAGACTGGGACTAGCCAAAAACATTCAGTACTTC
>TRBJ2-1|TRBV6-5|few|TRBD2
CASSYPTSGGNNEQFF
TGTGCCAGCAGTTACCCCACTAGCGGGGGGAACAATGAGCAGTTCTTC
>TRBJ2-7|TRBV21-1|few|-
CASFLGGGGILPSSYEQYF
TGTGCCAGCTTCCTAGGCGGCGGCGGGATTCTTCCAAGCTCCTACGAGCAGTACTTC
>TRBJ2-3|TRBV29-1|few|TRBD2
CSVEGGLAGSTDTQYF
TGCAGCGTTGAAGGTGGACTAGCGGGCAGCACAGATACGCAGTATTTT
>TRBJ2-3|TRBV6-6|-|TRBD2
CASSPFGLAGADTQYF
TGTGCCAGCAGCCCCTTTGGGTTAGCGGGTGCAGATACGCAGTATTTT
>TRBJ2-5|TRBV12-2|-|-
CASRCHTSGRTKTQYF
TGTGCAAGTCGCTGTCACACTAGCGGGAGGACTAAGACCCAGTACTTC
>TRBJ2-7|TRBV9|few|TRBD2
CASSVGGAGVGYEQYF
TGTGCCAGCAGCGTAGGTGGGGCGGGAGTGGGCTACGAGCAGTACTTC
>TRBJ2-7|TRBV29-1|few|TRBD2
CSVDGTSSYEQYF
TGCAGCGTTGATGGGACTAGTAGCTACGAGCAGTACTTC
>TRBJ2-5|TRBV7-2|few|-
CASSFLAELYF
TGTGCCAGCAGCTTCCTAGCAGAGCTATACTTC
>TRBJ2-3|TRBV28|few|TRBD2
CASSSAGGALGDTQYF
TGTGCCAGCAGCTCCGCCGGGGGGGCGTTGGGAGATACGCAGTATTTT
>TRBJ2-2|TRBV9|-|-
CASSVSLSGELFF
TGTGCCAGCAGCGTGTCCTTGAGCGGGGAGCTGTTTTTT
>TRBJ2-3|TRBV5-1|-|TRBD2
CASSRTSDSTDTQYF
TGCGCCAGCAGCAGGACTAGCGATAGCACAGATACGCAGTATTTT